This TCR beta chain was sequenced in a study of T cell responses to AZD1222 COVID-19 vaccine. Using immunoSEQ multiplex PCR, the repertoire was profiled, and TCRdb retains in-frame clones only, with some absent. Found here are around 50,000 clones, roughly 90% of them singletons; the top ten hold about 5.7%. This clone was detected only once. Antigen: not known. Germline V lookup: CDR1 SGHDT, CDR2 YYEEEE. V lost 6 bases and J lost 4, with 11 bases in between. This CDR3 has 13 residues. Study-level findings and limits: Recipients of AZD1222 seropositive at baseline numbered only 6 or 7. Increases in Spike-specific TCR breadth and depth were seen after two AZD1222 doses. Only after the peak T cell response were repertoires sampled.

This clonotype was sampled from an adult who received the AZD1222 COVID-19 vaccine. V gene TRBV5-6 combines with J gene TRBJ2-1; maybe TRBD1 (6 bases). Sequencing was performed on peripheral blood, taken 28 days after the second AZD1222 dose. The CDR3 DNA reads TGTGCCAGCATCGGCCAGGGGTACAATGAGCAGTTCTTC. It translates to CASIGQGYNEQFF. The whole variable domain, remainder taken from reference TRBV5-6 and TRBJ2-1, is DAGVTQSPTHLIKTRGQQVTLRCSPKSGHDTVSWYQQALGQGPQFIFQYYEEEERQRGNFPDRFSGHQFPNYSSELNVNALLLGDSALYLCASIGQGYNEQFFGPGTRLTVL.